This TCR beta chain was observed in a study of shared clonotypes between healthy human individuals. Study-level results: Clonotype sharing levels among donors were expected to vary with sequencing depth.

As defined, naive CD8 cells were CD45RO-negative and positively selected for CCR7, with terminally differentiated effector memory CD45RA+ cells excluded. Details on this clone: Its target is unknown.

CDR1 is SNHLY and CDR2 is FYNNEI in the germline V gene. V shed 5 bases and J shed 0 bases, with 14 bases lying between them. The CDR3 has 16 residues. TCRdb's copy holds only in-frame clones and misses some; the assay was immunoSEQ multiplex PCR. The sample contains millions of clones, approximately 94% of which appear only once. V gene TRBV2 combines with J gene TRBJ2-1; D is uncertain. Sequencing was done on a sample of naive CD8+ T cells sorted from blood. This receptor was identified in a man younger than 35 in good health. CDR3 in DNA: TGTGCCAGCAGTAATCATTCCGTGAGCTCCTACAATGAGCAGTTCTTC. Its protein product is CASSNHSVSSYNEQFF.